This T cell receptor beta chain emerged from a study of T cells expressing NK-cell markers. Study-level background: Seropositivity for HCMV was found in seven of the eight sequenced donors, with one seronegative.

The CDR3 covers 17 residues. From germline, CDR1 is DFQATT and CDR2 SNEGSKA (reference sequence). A remark on this clonotype: Antigen: not known.

General study findings and limits: For about six donors, the dominant NKG2C+ clonotypes made up roughly 1.0-7.5% of their CD8+ T cells. Certain NKG2C+ T cell clones were expanded, and their HCMV specificity remained unclear.

5'RACE template switching built TCR beta cDNA with unique molecular identifiers. TCRdb re-called the 5' RACE reads; one entry per CDR3 protein, DNA not given. The listing records around 140,000 distinct CDR3 sequences. The V and J genes are TRBV20-1 and TRBJ2-7; TCRdb indicates TRBD2, and absent DNA this call remains unverified. Sequenced: blood T cells: a sorted CD56 or NKG2C T cell subset, CD4+ or CD8+ T cells, or bulk PBMC T cells (not recorded which). The receptor was isolated from a man younger than 35 in good health. The CDR3 spells CSAQTPSGNGWAYEQYF.